This T cell receptor beta chain emerged from a study of T cells in Graves' hyperthyroidism and ophthalmopathy. Diagnostic decisions used clinical symptoms, serum thyroxine and TRAb, thyroid ultrasound and orbital computed tomography. This clonotype was recorded many times. Amplification yielded TCR beta CDR3 regions, with RNA transcripts as the source. A set of HTBI primers served as the primers for a first-round RT-PCR of the TCR CDR3. TCRdb re-called the multiplex PCR reads through MiXCR, storing one row per CDR3 protein. The sample shows about 350,000 distinct CDR3 sequences, around 18% of them seen only once. CDR3 size: 14 residues. V was cut by 2 bases and J by 3 bases, with 8 bases left in between. The germline V gene encodes CDR1 SNHLY and CDR2 FYNNEI.

This clonotype was sampled from a woman between 40 and 55 years old with Graves' ophthalmopathy. This chain links TRBV2 with TRBJ2-4; D ambiguous. Input material: blood. The CDR3 here is CASSETLYKNIQYF. The CDR3 bases are TGTGCCAGCAGTGAAACGCTATACAAAAACATTCAGTACTTC.